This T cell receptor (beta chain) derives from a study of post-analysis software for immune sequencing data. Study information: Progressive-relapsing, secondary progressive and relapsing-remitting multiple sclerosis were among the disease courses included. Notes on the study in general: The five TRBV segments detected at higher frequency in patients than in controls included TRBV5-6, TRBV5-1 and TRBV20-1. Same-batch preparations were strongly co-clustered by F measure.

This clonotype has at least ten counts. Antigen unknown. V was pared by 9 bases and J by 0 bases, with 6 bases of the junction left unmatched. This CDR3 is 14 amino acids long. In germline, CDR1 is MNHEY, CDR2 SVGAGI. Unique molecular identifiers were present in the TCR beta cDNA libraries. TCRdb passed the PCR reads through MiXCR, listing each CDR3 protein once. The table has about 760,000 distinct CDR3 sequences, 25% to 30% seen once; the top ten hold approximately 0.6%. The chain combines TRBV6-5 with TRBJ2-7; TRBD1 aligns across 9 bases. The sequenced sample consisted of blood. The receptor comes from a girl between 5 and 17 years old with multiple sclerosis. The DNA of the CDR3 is TGTGCCAGTCGGCCGGGACAGGGCTCCTACGAGCAGTACTTC. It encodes CASRPGQGSYEQYF.